This T cell receptor beta chain was documented in a study of blood T cell repertoires in COVID-19. About the study: The cDNA or gDNA used as material had been derived from T cells, B-cell-depleted T cells, or PBMCs.

Repertoires were generated with immunoSEQ multiplex PCR, while TCRdb's copy carries only in-frame clones and drops some. Of about 58,000 clones in the sample, about 88% were seen once. The CDR3 consists of 15 residues. With V trimmed by 7 bases and J by 2 bases, 9 bases remained unmatched. CDR1 and CDR2 (germline): MDHEN, SYDVKM. The chain links TRBV28 to TRBJ2-7, with 9 bases lining up with TRBD1. This sequence originates from a woman between 70 and 85 years old with active COVID-19. Input material: peripheral blood. CDR3 region: CASISSGTGTYEQYF. In DNA, the CDR3 is TGTGCCAGCATTTCCTCTGGGACAGGGACCTACGAGCAGTACTTC. The full variable domain, rest sourced from reference TRBV28 and TRBJ2-7, is DVKVTQSSRYLVKRTGEKVFLECVQDMDHENMFWYRQDPGLGLRLIYFSYDVKMKEKGDIPEGYSVSREKKERFSLILESASTNQTSMYLCASISSGTGTYEQYFGPGTRLTVT.